The present T cell receptor (beta chain) was sequenced within a study of cytomegalovirus exposure and HLA in healthy donors. Note on this clone: The antigen is undetermined.

Findings and caveats of the study: Per a later analysis, HLA-associated TCR beta chains showed more clonal expansion than other, equally common TCR beta chains. Listed as cytomegalovirus-associated were 150 or so TCR beta chains.

The PCR was carried out with 60 Vbeta primers and 13 Jbeta primers. This table comes from immunoSEQ multiplex PCR, and its TCRdb copy is limited to in-frame clones, with some not included. The sample carries 120,000 or so clones, 83% recorded once. The sequence was collected from a woman in her forties in good health and CMV-seropositive. Sequenced input: PBMCs.

The CDR3 here is CASPLFRQAAYNEQFF. CDR3 bases: TGTGCAAGTCCCCTATTTAGACAGGCCGCCTACAATGAGCAGTTCTTC. This sequence joins TRBV12-2 and TRBJ2-1; TRBD1 reflects the table's D call only, with no check against the DNA. TRBV12-2 is a recognized pseudogene. This CDR3 region has 16 residues.